Following are 14 T cell receptor beta chains from one sample sequenced in a study of cytomegalovirus exposure and HLA in healthy donors. With 60 Vbeta and 13 Jbeta primers, the PCR was carried out. Generated by immunoSEQ multiplex PCR, the TCRdb table keeps only in-frame clones and is missing some. This table holds over 150,000 clones, roughly four fifths found once. The sequencing input was PBMCs. The receptors were gathered from a woman in her fifties or sixties in good health and CMV-seropositive.

This rearrangement joins TRBV20-1 to TRBJ1-2; the D gene is possibly TRBD1 (6 bases). The germline V gene encodes CDR1 DFQATT and CDR2 SNEGSKA (reference sequence). This CDR3 spans 11 amino acids. The CDR3 region is CSDRKNYGYTF. The DNA for the CDR3 is TGCAGCGACAGGAAGAACTATGGCTACACCTTC.

The rearrangement uses TRBV7-2 and TRBJ1-2; 8 nucleotides line up with TRBD1. The V gene end was trimmed by 5 bases and the J gene end by 8 bases; junction bases not matched to a gene: 16. The CDR3 is 16 amino acids. The germline V gene has CDR1 SGHTA and CDR2 FQGNSA. The CDR3 bases are TGTGCCAGCAGCCTCGGGACAGGCCACTCCGGAGGAGGCTACACCTTC. It yields the protein CASSLGTGHSGGGYTF.

The gene calls are TRBV11-2 and TRBJ2-3; possible D gene TRBD2, 5 bases. The V end was cut by 0 bases, the J end by 8 bases, with 12 bases between. Germline-derived CDR1 and CDR2 are SGHAT and FQNNGV. The CDR3 consists of 14 residues. The CDR3 DNA follows: TGTGCCAGCAGCTTAGAAGGTCGGGCGGGTACGCAGTATTTT. Translated: CASSLEGRAGTQYF.

The chain carries TRBV7-2 and TRBJ2-7; TRBD2 matches at 8 bases. The CDR3 runs to 14 residues. Per the germline V gene, CDR1 is SGHTA and CDR2 is FQGNSA. The V gene end was trimmed by 2 bases and the J gene end by 0 bases; junction bases not matched to a gene: 0. This chain's CDR3 is CASSLLAGSYEQYF. DNA for the CDR3: TGTGCCAGCAGCTTACTAGCGGGCTCCTACGAGCAGTACTTC.

This clone has only a few counts. This chain links TRBV2 with TRBJ1-1, with unresolved D. The CDR3 extends over 13 amino acids. The germline gives CDR1 SNHLY, CDR2 FYNNEI. Trimming took 10 bases from V and 1 from J, leaving 13 bases between them. The CDR3 is CAIVAGRNTEAFF. The CDR3, as DNA: TGTGCCATCGTAGCCGGGAGGAACACTGAAGCTTTCTTT.

V usage is TRBV14 and J usage is TRBJ2-7; no reliable D call. The germline CDR1 and CDR2 sequences are SGHDN and FVKESK. This CDR3 region has 13 residues. V lost 0 bases and J lost 2, with 5 bases in between. Written as DNA, the CDR3 is TGTGCCAGCAGCCAAGATCTTGCCTACGAGCAGTACTTC. Translation gives CASSQDLAYEQYF.

The chain couples TRBV2 to TRBJ2-5, with 8 bases matching TRBD1. The germline CDR1 and CDR2 sequences are SNHLY and FYNNEI. Trimming cost V 6 bases and J 6 bases; bases outside gene matches: 6. The CDR3 consists of 13 residues. The CDR3 nucleotides read TGTGCCAGCAGCTTGGACAGGGATCAGACCCAGTACTTC. Translation: CASSLDRDQTQYF. Looking up the rest from reference TRBV2 and TRBJ2-5 gives the full variable domain: EPEVTQTPSHQVTQMGQEVILRCVPISNHLYFYWYRQILGQKVEFLVSFYNNEISEKSEIFDDQFSVERPDGSNFTLKIRSTKLEDSAMYFCASSLDRDQTQYFGPGTRLLVL.

The chain is built from TRBV6-1 and TRBJ1-2; 7 bases line up with TRBD1. The V gene's germline CDR1 is MNHNS and CDR2 SASEGT. The CDR3 is made up of 14 amino acids. The ends lost 6 bases at V and 0 bases at J; junction bases unmatched: 4. The DNA for the CDR3 is TGTGCCAGCAGGGACAGGTTGACTAACTATGGCTACACCTTC. This encodes CASRDRLTNYGYTF.

The V gene is TRBV6-5, the J gene TRBJ1-3, with TRBD1 matching 7 bases. V lost 8 bases to trimming and J lost 4 bases; unmatched junction nucleotides: 8. The germline V gene has CDR1 MNHEY and CDR2 SVGAGI. This CDR3 spans 14 amino acids. Here the CDR3 reads CASQGTARGNTIYF. The CDR3, as DNA: TGTGCCAGCCAGGGGACAGCACGGGGAAACACCATATATTTT.

The rearrangement links TRBV18 to TRBJ2-2; a weak D match, TRBD2 (6 bases). Germline lookup yields CDR1 KGHSH and CDR2 LQKENI. This CDR3 contains 15 residues. The V and J ends lost 6 bases and 4 bases respectively, with 15 bases between them. CDR3 sequence reads: CASSRDGRSTGELFF. The CDR3 DNA follows: TGTGCCAGCTCGCGGGACGGCCGGAGCACCGGGGAGCTGTTTTTT.

This clone was recorded a few times. V usage is TRBV2 and J usage is TRBJ1-2; TRBD1 matches 7 bases. There are 15 residues in the CDR3. The J segment lost 2 bases and the V segment lost 3 bases, leaving 6 bases of the junction unmatched. Germline loops: CDR1 SNHLY, CDR2 FYNNEI. The CDR3: CASSDPKTGNYGYTF. DNA for the CDR3: TGTGCCAGCAGTGACCCAAAGACAGGGAACTATGGCTACACCTTC.

The chain couples TRBV5-4 to TRBJ2-5, with 8 bases lining up with TRBD2. The germline V gene encodes CDR1 SGHNT and CDR2 YYREEE (reference sequence). The CDR3 extends over 15 amino acids. The J segment lost 0 bases and the V segment lost 3 bases, leaving 4 bases of the junction unmatched. The CDR3: CASSSVAGNQETQYF. In DNA, the CDR3 is TGTGCCAGCAGCTCCGTAGCGGGGAACCAAGAGACCCAGTACTTC.

This clone was seen only a few times. J is TRBJ1-5 and V is TRBV6-5; 8 positions match TRBD1. The CDR3 consists of 13 residues. V trimming: 8 bases; J trimming: 6 bases; junction bases outside the gene matches: 6. The germline V gene encodes CDR1 MNHEY and CDR2 SVGAGI. The CDR3 DNA is TGTGCCAGCTGTCGGACAGGGTTTCAGCCCCAGCATTTT. Translated, it gives CASCRTGFQPQHF.

The chain combines TRBV5-4 with TRBJ2-1; TRBD1 aligns across 7 bases. The CDR3 runs to 16 residues. Per germline, CDR1 SGHNT and CDR2 YYREEE (reference sequence). Trimming cost V 0 bases and J 5 bases; bases outside gene matches: 8. The CDR3, as DNA: TGTGCCAGCAGCTTGGGGGGACAGTCCCCCAACAATGAGCAGTTCTTC. Translated, it gives CASSLGGQSPNNEQFF.